This TCR beta chain was identified in a study of response to subunit inactivated influenza vaccine. This clonotype has just a few counts. CDR1 is MDHEN and CDR2 is SYDVKM in the germline V gene. This CDR3 has 15 amino acids. V was shortened by 8 bases and J by 4 bases, with 18 bases between the two germline ends. MiXCR, run by TCRdb on the RT-PCR reads, gives a single entry per CDR3 protein. The repertoire includes about 570,000 distinct CDR3 sequences, about 11% of them detected once, and approximately 11% sits in the top ten. These data are also associated with another study on T cells expressing NK-cell markers. From that paper: Production of TCR beta cDNA relied on 5'RACE template switching with UMIs. Seven sequenced donors out of eight were HCMV-seropositive, one seronegative. For a few donors, these clonotypes were likewise the leading ones in the CD3+CD56-NKG2C+ fraction.

The genes are TRBV28 and TRBJ1-5, with no clear D. This TCR was recovered from a man aged 45-60 years who received an inactivated influenza vaccine. Specimen: PBMCs from blood, collected on the day of vaccination. CDR3 in amino acids: CASHWGTKTNQPQHF. The CDR3 bases are TGTGCCAGCCATTGGGGTACCAAGACTAATCAGCCCCAGCATTTT.